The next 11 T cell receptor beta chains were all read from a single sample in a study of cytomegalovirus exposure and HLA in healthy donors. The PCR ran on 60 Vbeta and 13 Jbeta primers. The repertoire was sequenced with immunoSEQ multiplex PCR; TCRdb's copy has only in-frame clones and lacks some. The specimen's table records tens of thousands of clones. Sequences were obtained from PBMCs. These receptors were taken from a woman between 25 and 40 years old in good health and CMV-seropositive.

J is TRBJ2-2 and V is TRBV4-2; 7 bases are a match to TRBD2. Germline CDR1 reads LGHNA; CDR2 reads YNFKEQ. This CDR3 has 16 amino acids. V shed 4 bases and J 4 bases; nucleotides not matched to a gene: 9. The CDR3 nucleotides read TGTGCCAGCAGCCTGGAGCGAGCGGGGTTCACCGGGGAGCTGTTTTTT. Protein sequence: CASSLERAGFTGELFF.

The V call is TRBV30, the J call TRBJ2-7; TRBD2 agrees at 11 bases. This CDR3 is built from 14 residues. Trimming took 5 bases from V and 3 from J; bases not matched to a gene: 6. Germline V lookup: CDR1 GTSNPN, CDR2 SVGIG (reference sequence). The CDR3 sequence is CAWDSGRGLYEQYF. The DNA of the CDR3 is TGTGCCTGGGATAGCGGGAGGGGGCTCTACGAGCAGTACTTC.

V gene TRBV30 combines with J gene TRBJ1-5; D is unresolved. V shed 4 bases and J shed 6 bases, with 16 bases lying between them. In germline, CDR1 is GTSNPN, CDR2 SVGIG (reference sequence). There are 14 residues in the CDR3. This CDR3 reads CAWTPPRRGQPQHF. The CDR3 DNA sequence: TGTGCCTGGACCCCGCCCAGGCGGGGTCAGCCCCAGCATTTT.

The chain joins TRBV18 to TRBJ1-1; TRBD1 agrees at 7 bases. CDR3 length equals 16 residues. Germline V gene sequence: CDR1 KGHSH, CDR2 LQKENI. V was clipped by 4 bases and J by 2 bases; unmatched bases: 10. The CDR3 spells CASSLQPGQTNTEAFF. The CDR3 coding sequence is TGTGCCAGCTCACTACAACCGGGACAGACTAACACTGAAGCTTTCTTT.

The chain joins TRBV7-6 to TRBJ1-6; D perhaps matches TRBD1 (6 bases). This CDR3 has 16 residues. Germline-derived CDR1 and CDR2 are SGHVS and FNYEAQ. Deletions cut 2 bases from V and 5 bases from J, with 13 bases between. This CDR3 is CASSLNRVSDNSPLHF. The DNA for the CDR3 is TGTGCCAGCAGCTTAAACAGGGTGTCCGATAATTCACCCCTCCACTTT.

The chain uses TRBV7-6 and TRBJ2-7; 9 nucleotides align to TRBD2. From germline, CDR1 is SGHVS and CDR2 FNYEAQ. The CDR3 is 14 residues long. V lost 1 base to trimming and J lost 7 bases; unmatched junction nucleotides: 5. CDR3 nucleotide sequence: TGTGCCAGCAGCTTAGGGCCTAGCGGGATTGAGCAGTACTTC. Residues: CASSLGPSGIEQYF.

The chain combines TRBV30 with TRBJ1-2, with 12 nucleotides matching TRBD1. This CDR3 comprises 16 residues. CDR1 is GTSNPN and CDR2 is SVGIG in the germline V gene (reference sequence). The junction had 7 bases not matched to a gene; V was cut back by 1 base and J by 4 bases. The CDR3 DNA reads TGTGCCTGGAGTGCCGGGACAGGGGGCGTTGGCTATGGCTACACCTTC. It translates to CAWSAGTGGVGYGYTF.

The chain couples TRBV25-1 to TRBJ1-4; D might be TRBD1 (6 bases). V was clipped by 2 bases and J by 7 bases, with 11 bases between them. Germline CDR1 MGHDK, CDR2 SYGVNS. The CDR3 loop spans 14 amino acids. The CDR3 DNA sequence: TGTGCCAGCAGTGAACACAGGGCGAGTGAAAAACTGTTTTTT. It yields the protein CASSEHRASEKLFF.

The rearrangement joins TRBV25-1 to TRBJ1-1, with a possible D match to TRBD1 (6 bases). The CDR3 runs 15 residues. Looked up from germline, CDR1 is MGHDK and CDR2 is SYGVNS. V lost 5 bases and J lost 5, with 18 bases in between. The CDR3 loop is CASSPPSGGRTEAFF. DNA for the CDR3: TGTGCCAGCAGTCCCCCCTCGGGGGGCCGGACTGAAGCTTTCTTT. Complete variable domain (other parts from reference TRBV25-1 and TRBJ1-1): EADIYQTPRYLVIGTGKKITLECSQTMGHDKMYWYQQDPGMELHLIHYSYGVNSTEKGDLSSESTVSRIRTEHFPLTLESARPSHTSQYLCASSPPSGGRTEAFFGQGTRLTVV.

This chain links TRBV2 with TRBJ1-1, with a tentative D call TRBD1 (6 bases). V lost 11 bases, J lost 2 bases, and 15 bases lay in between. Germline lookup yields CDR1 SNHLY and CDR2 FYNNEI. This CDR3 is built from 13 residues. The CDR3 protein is CAVLGQDNTEAFF. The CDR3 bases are TGTGCCGTCCTGGGACAAGATAACACTGAAGCTTTCTTT. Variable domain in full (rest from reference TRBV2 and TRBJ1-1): EPEVTQTPSHQVTQMGQEVILRCVPISNHLYFYWYRQILGQKVEFLVSFYNNEISEKSEIFDDQFSVERPDGSNFTLKIRSTKLEDSAMYFCAVLGQDNTEAFFGQGTRLTVV.

The CDR3 spells CASTPRGGGYTF. As DNA, the CDR3 is TGTGCCAGCACCCCTCGAGGGGGTGGCTACACCTTC. The chain couples TRBV28 to TRBJ1-2, with a weak D call TRBD1 (6 bases). Trimming stripped 7 bases from V and 7 bases from J, with 13 bases between. Germline lookup yields CDR1 MDHEN and CDR2 SYDVKM. The CDR3 runs to 12 residues.